The rows below give T cell receptor beta chains drawn from one sample of a study of blood T cell repertoires in COVID-19. The data were produced by immunoSEQ multiplex PCR, yet TCRdb's version contains in-frame clones alone and is incomplete. The table includes 200,000 to 300,000 clones, around 88% detected once. Sequenced material: PBMCs or T cells enriched from blood (not recorded which). All receptors come from a woman aged 45-65 years who had recovered from COVID-19. CDR3s include the opening cysteine and the closing phenylalanine or tryptophan. A D gene is named only where the DNA matches it firmly. The listing skips clone size in some rows; elsewhere it reads once, few, many or a size class.

clone size,V gene,J gene,D gene,CDR3 DNA,CDR3 protein
few,TRBV27,TRBJ1-2,-,TGTGCCAGCAGTTCAGGGGATAAGGTTGGTGGCTACACCTTC,CASSSGDKVGGYTF
-,TRBV6-6,TRBJ1-5,TRBD1,TGTGCCAGCAGCCGACAGGGGGCGAACAATCAGCCCCAGCATTTT,CASSRQGANNQPQHF
-,TRBV12-5,TRBJ1-1,TRBD1,TGTGCTAGTGGCCCTGAGGGACAGCGAATGAACACTGAAGCTTTCTTT,CASGPEGQRMNTEAFF
-,TRBV2,TRBJ1-5,TRBD1,TGTGCCAGCAGTGACGAGACAGGGAACAATCAGCCCCAGCATTTT,CASSDETGNNQPQHF
once,TRBV7-3,TRBJ2-7,-,TGTGCCAGCAGCTTAAAAGGGGGAAACGGCGAGCAGTACTTC,CASSLKGGNGEQYF
-,TRBV28,TRBJ1-6,-,TGTGCCAGCAGTCCCCCCCGGAATTCACCCCTCCACTTT,CASSPPRNSPLHF
-,TRBV28,TRBJ2-3,TRBD2,TGTGCCAGCAGTTTACGGGAGGGCCGACCAAGGCAGTATTTT,CASSLREGRPRQYF
-,TRBV28,TRBJ2-3,-,TGTGCCAGCAGTTTAATGGGGATGGGGGCCACAGATACGCAGTATTTT,CASSLMGMGATDTQYF
-,TRBV23-1,TRBJ1-2,-,TGCGCCAGCAGTCAATCATCGGGGAGCTATGGCTACACCTTC,CASSQSSGSYGYTF
-,TRBV6-5,TRBJ1-1,-,TGTGCCAGCAGTTACCCGACTCAGACAGTGAACACTGAAGCTTTCTTT,CASSYPTQTVNTEAFF
-,TRBV19,TRBJ2-1,-,TGTGCCAGTAGTATAGTGAAAAGCGCCCACAATGAGCAGTTCTTC,CASSIVKSAHNEQFF
-,TRBV10-3,TRBJ2-2,-,TGTGCCATCAGTGGAAAACAGGGTACCTCAAAGGCTACCGGGGAGCTGTTTTTT,CAISGKQGTSKATGELFF
-,TRBV5-1,TRBJ2-7,-,TGCGCCAGCAGCTTAGGACCGCAGGGGAACTACGAGCAGTACTTC,CASSLGPQGNYEQYF
-,TRBV5-5,TRBJ2-3,-,TGTGCCAGCAGCCCGGAGGGAGCTAGCACAGATACGCAGTATTTT,CASSPEGASTDTQYF
-,TRBV11-3,TRBJ2-2,TRBD1,TGTGCCAGCAGCTCGGGACAGGGGGACACCGGGGAGCTGTTTTTT,CASSSGQGDTGELFF
-,TRBV11-1,TRBJ2-7,-,TGTGCCAGCAGCTCAAATTCCTACGAGCAGTACTTC,CASSSNSYEQYF
-,TRBV7-9,TRBJ1-3,-,TGTGCCAGCAGCTTTAACAGAGGGACATACTCTGGAAACACCATATATTTT,CASSFNRGTYSGNTIYF
-,TRBV7-2,TRBJ1-6,-,TGTGCCAGCAGCTTAAACCGAGGAAATAATTCACCCCTCCACTTT,CASSLNRGNNSPLHF
-,TRBV7-6,TRBJ2-7,TRBD1,TGTGCCAGCAGCTTAACCGGGACAGGGGCTTCGGAGCAGTACTTC,CASSLTGTGASEQYF
-,TRBV4-1,TRBJ1-6,-,TGCGCCAGCAGCCAAGATGAGGGCAGAAATTTCAATTCACCCCTCCACTTT,CASSQDEGRNFNSPLHF
-,TRBV19,TRBJ1-1,-,TGTGCCAGTGGGCCAGGCACTGAAGCTTTCTTT,CASGPGTEAFF
-,TRBV7-9,TRBJ1-1,TRBD1,TGTGCCAGCAGCTTTGGTATAGGACAGGGGATATCGGACACTGAAGCTTTCTTT,CASSFGIGQGISDTEAFF
once,TRBV5-1,TRBJ1-5,-,TGCGCCAGCAGCTTAACAGGTCCCCATCAGCCCCAGCATTTT,CASSLTGPHQPQHF
few,TRBV12-3/TRBV12-4,TRBJ1-5,-,TGTGCCAGCAGTGCGCTAAATCAGCCCCAGCATTTT,CASSALNQPQHF
-,TRBV5-1,TRBJ2-7,TRBD1,TGCGCCAGCAGCTCGCCGGGACAGGGAAGGTACGAGCAGTACTTC,CASSSPGQGRYEQYF
once,TRBV30,TRBJ2-1,TRBD2,TGTGCCTGGAGGGTGGCTAGCGGGAGCTTTGAGCAGTTCTTC,CAWRVASGSFEQFF
-,TRBV29-1,TRBJ2-5,TRBD2,TGCAGCGGTGAGAGGACTAGCGGGGACCTGGAGACCCAGTACTTC,CSGERTSGDLETQYF
-,TRBV15,TRBJ2-3,-,TGTGCCACCATTCGGGGGGACACCAAAAGGCGAGATACGCAGTATTTT,CATIRGDTKRRDTQYF
-,TRBV5-6,TRBJ2-7,-,TGTGCCAGCAGCCCCGAGAGGCCCCCCTACGAGCAGTACTTC,CASSPERPPYEQYF